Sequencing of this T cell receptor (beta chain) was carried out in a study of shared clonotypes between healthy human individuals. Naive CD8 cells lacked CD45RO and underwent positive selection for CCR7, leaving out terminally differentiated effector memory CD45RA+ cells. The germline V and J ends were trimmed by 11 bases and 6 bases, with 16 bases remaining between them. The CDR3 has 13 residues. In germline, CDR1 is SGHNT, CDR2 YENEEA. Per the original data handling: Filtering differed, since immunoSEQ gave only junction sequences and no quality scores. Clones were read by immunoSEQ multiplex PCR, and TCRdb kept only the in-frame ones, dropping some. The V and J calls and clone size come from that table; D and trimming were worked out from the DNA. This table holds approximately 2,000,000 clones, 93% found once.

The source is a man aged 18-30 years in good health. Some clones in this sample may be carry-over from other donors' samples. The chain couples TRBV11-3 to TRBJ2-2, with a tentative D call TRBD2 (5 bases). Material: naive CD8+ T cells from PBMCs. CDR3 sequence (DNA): TGTGCCTCTCGTGCGGAGGTATCCGGGGAGCTGTTTTTT. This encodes CASRAEVSGELFF. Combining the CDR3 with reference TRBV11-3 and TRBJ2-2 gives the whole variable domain EAGVVQSPRYKIIEKKQPVAFWCNPISGHNTLYWYLQNLGQGPELLIRYENEEAVDDSQLPKDRFSAERLKGVDSTLKIQPAELGDSAVYLCASRAEVSGELFFGEGSRLTVL.